Presented here are 8 T cell receptor beta chains from one specimen sequenced in a study of glioma-infiltrating T cells. Amplification of TCR alpha and beta CDR3 regions from RNA used iRepertoire nested multiplex PCR. TCRdb fed the multiplex PCR reads into MiXCR, producing one record per CDR3 protein. The repertoire has approximately 120,000 distinct CDR3 sequences, 20% to 25% of them found once; the top ten carry 15%. The specimen sequenced was glioma tissue, nonneoplastic brain tissue, or PBMCs (not recorded which). All receptors derive from a human donor with low-grade glioma or glioblastoma, undergoing nonglioma brain surgery, or in good health (not recorded which).

Remarks on this clonotype: A much larger clone lies one base from this, so it may be a read error. The chain carries TRBV19 and TRBJ1-1; no firm D call. CDR1 and CDR2 from the germline V gene are LNHDA and SQIVND (reference sequence). The CDR3 runs to 17 residues. CDR3 sequence: CASSMWSRISSNAEAFF. The CDR3 bases are TGTGCCAGTAGTATGTGGAGCAGAATATCTTCGAACGCTGAAGCTTTCTTT.

This clonotype was found a few times. J is TRBJ1-2 and V is TRBV5-4; 7 positions match TRBD1. CDR1 is SGHNT and CDR2 is YYREEE in the germline V gene (reference sequence). This CDR3 spans 16 amino acids. V dropped 0 bases and J dropped 0; count of bases not matched to a gene: 5. CDR3 amino acids: CASSLEGARSNYGYTF. DNA of the CDR3: TGTGCCAGCAGCTTGGAGGGGGCAAGGTCTAACTATGGCTACACCTTC.

This clonotype occurred many times. The rearrangement joins TRBV7-9 to TRBJ1-4, with 7 bases identical to TRBD1. Looked up from germline, CDR1 is SEHNR and CDR2 is FQNEAQ (reference sequence). This CDR3 contains 14 residues. V was clipped by 2 bases and J by 8 bases; unmatched bases: 5. The CDR3 DNA follows: TGTGCCAGCAGCTTACCACAGGGGAGGGAAAAACTGTTTTTT. Translated, it gives CASSLPQGREKLFF.

There are many counts of this clonotype. J is TRBJ2-7 and V is TRBV7-2, with 7 bases matching TRBD2. The trim removed 0 bases at V and 6 bases at J, leaving 8 bases unmatched. The germline gives CDR1 SGHTA, CDR2 FQGNSA. This CDR3 has 15 amino acids. CDR3: CASSLALRGGSEQYF. The CDR3 DNA follows: TGTGCCAGCAGCTTAGCGCTGAGGGGCGGGAGCGAGCAGTACTTC.

V gene TRBV29-1 combines with J gene TRBJ2-1; 9 positions agree with TRBD2. Trimming removed 2 bases from V and 11 bases from J; junction bases left unmatched: 13. CDR3 size: 15 residues. CDR1 and CDR2 from the germline V gene are SQVTM and ANQGSEA. The CDR3, as DNA: TGCAGCGTTGAAACCGGACTAGCGCGAGTATCTAAGCAGTTCTTC. Protein sequence: CSVETGLARVSKQFF.

Many counts were recorded for this clonotype. The V call is TRBV7-2, the J call TRBJ2-1, with 12 nucleotides matching TRBD2. The CDR3 consists of 14 residues. Germline values: CDR1 SGHTA, CDR2 FQGNSA. The trim removed 8 bases at V and 6 bases at J, leaving 5 bases unmatched. The CDR3: CASGGLAGFNEQFF. The CDR3 region has the DNA TGTGCCAGCGGCGGACTAGCGGGGTTCAATGAGCAGTTCTTC. Complete variable domain (other parts from reference TRBV7-2 and TRBJ2-1): GAGVSQSPSNKVTEKGKDVELRCDPISGHTALYWYRQSLGQGLEFLIYFQGNSAPDKSGLPSDRFSAERTGGSVSTLTIQRTQQEDSAVYLCASGGLAGFNEQFFGPGTRLTVL.

Of note for this clonotype: Possible read error: a much larger clone is one base away. The gene calls are TRBV6-1 and TRBJ2-3; D remains ambiguous. CDR1 and CDR2 from the germline V gene are MNHNS and SASEGT. The CDR3 extends over 16 amino acids. As DNA, the CDR3 is TGTGCCATCAGTGTATCGTCGGGCCCTAGCACAGATACGCAGTATTTT. Its translation is CAISVSSGPSTDTQYF.

With regard to this clonotype: Being one base from a much bigger clone, this may be a read error. The chain links TRBV4-2 to TRBJ1-1; 7 bases align to TRBD1. The CDR3 spans 14 residues. Germline CDR1 reads LGHNA; CDR2 reads YNFKEQ. CDR3 amino acids: CASSQPMWDSETFF. As DNA, the CDR3 is TGTGCCAGCAGCCAACCGATGTGGGACAGTGAAACTTTCTTT.